The following is a TCR beta chain sequence with its context. The antigen is not known. This sample stems from a study of CD8+ T cells in alopecia areata. Study observations and caveats: Tofacitinib significantly brought down scalp clonality and expanded CD8+ clones among top 100.

cDNA reverse transcribed from extracted RNA served as the sequencing template. Using immunoSEQ multiplex PCR, the repertoire was profiled, and TCRdb retains in-frame clones only, with some absent. The sample has more than 90,000 clones, around 50% seen once. Treatment in this sample: oral pan-JAK inhibitor, 5-10 mg twice daily. In germline, CDR1 is SGHRS, CDR2 YFSETQ. Trimming left V 2 bases short and J 0 bases short, with 5 bases between. The CDR3 has 13 residues. This specimen was CD8+ T cells sorted from blood, taken at week 24, from a patient treated with tofacitinib. This sequence joins TRBV5-1 and TRBJ1-2; D is unresolved. The sequence derives from a human donor with alopecia areata. CDR3 DNA sequence: TGCGCCAGCAGCTTATTGGCTAACTATGGCTACACCTTC. Translated: CASSLLANYGYTF.